One sample yielded the 31 T cell receptor beta chains listed below, sequenced in a study of cytomegalovirus exposure and HLA in healthy donors. Both 60 Vbeta primers and 13 Jbeta primers went into the PCR. Profiling relied on immunoSEQ multiplex PCR, and the TCRdb table lists in-frame clones only, not all of them. In the table there are some 87,000 clones, 79% of which are singletons. The specimen was PBMCs. These TCRs come from a man younger than 40 in good health and CMV-seronegative.

The V gene is TRBV25-1, the J gene TRBJ1-2; 8 bases map to TRBD1. The CDR3 is made up of 13 amino acids. CDR1 and CDR2 from the germline V gene are MGHDK and SYGVNS. V lost 3 bases and J lost 5; bases outside the gene matches: 2. The CDR3 DNA reads as TGTGCCAGCAGTGAGACAGGGGAGTATGGCTACACCTTC. Amino acid sequence: CASSETGEYGYTF.

V gene TRBV5-8 combines with J gene TRBJ1-1, with 12 bases matching TRBD1. Germline-derived CDR1 and CDR2 are SGHTS and YDEGEE. Trimming removed 5 bases from V and 1 base from J; junction bases left unmatched: 6. This CDR3 contains 16 residues. This CDR3 is CASRVGQGAPNTEAFF. CDR3 sequence (DNA): TGTGCCAGCAGAGTGGGACAGGGGGCGCCGAACACTGAAGCTTTCTTT.

The chain has TRBV30 and TRBJ1-6; D is undetermined. From germline, CDR1 is GTSNPN and CDR2 SVGIG (reference sequence). Trimming removed 4 bases from V and 5 bases from J, with 12 bases in between. The CDR3 covers 14 residues. CDR3 residues: CAWNRWQDNSPLHF. DNA of the CDR3: TGTGCCTGGAACCGGTGGCAGGATAATTCACCCCTCCACTTT. The entire variable domain, with the rest obtained from reference TRBV30 and TRBJ1-6, is as follows: SQTIHQWPATLVQPVGSPLSLECTVEGTSNPNLYWYRQAAGRGLQLLFYSVGIGQISSEVPQNLSASRPQDRQFILSSKKLLLSDSGFYLCAWNRWQDNSPLHFGNGTRLTVT.

The V call is TRBV28, the J call TRBJ1-5; 7 bases line up with TRBD1. The CDR3 totals 15 residues. Germline V CDR1 and CDR2: MDHEN, SYDVKM. After removal of 5 bases from V and 4 bases from J, the junction contained 8 bases not matched to a gene. CDR3 sequence (DNA): TGTGCCAGCAGTCCTACAGGGGCTGCAAATCAGCCCCAGCATTTT. Encoded protein: CASSPTGAANQPQHF.

The table lists this clone with a count of one. The CDR3 DNA is TGTGCCATCAGTGAGTTGGGGACAGGGGGTTCCTACAATGAGCAGTTCTTC. Translation: CAISELGTGGSYNEQFF. This rearrangement joins TRBV10-3 to TRBJ2-1, with 11 bases identical to TRBD1. J gave up 1 base and V 1 base, and 3 bases lay outside the gene matches. There are 17 residues in the CDR3. CDR1 and CDR2 from the germline V gene are ENHRY and SYGVKD.

The chain combines TRBV7-9 with TRBJ1-1; D may be TRBD1 (5 bases). The length of the CDR3 is 14 residues. Per the germline V gene, CDR1 is SEHNR and CDR2 is FQNEAQ (reference sequence). Trimming left V 3 bases short and J 0 bases short, with 8 bases between. This CDR3 is CASSFTGMNTEAFF. CDR3 nucleotide sequence: TGTGCCAGCAGCTTCACAGGTATGAACACTGAAGCTTTCTTT.

The chain joins TRBV7-9 to TRBJ1-2, with 10 bases aligning to TRBD1. Germline assignment: CDR1 SEHNR and CDR2 FQNEAQ (reference sequence). CDR3 length equals 17 residues. The ends lost 6 bases at V and 3 bases at J; junction bases unmatched: 13. This chain's CDR3 is CASRSWAGTGADYGYTF. The CDR3 DNA follows: TGTGCCAGCAGATCTTGGGCCGGGACAGGGGCGGACTATGGCTACACCTTC.

The chain links TRBV6-6 to TRBJ2-1, with D possibly TRBD1 on 6 matching bases. The CDR3 totals 15 residues. The V and J ends lost 0 bases and 2 bases respectively, with 8 bases between them. Germline V gives CDR1 MNHNY, CDR2 SVGAGI (reference sequence). The CDR3 DNA reads TGTGCCAGCAGTTACTCGGCAGGGGCCTACAATGAGCAGTTCTTC. Translating gives CASSYSAGAYNEQFF.

The table lists this clone with a count of one. The V gene is TRBV5-4, the J gene TRBJ1-6, with 8 positions matching TRBD1. The CDR3 loop spans 16 amino acids. Germline CDR1 SGHNT, CDR2 YYREEE (reference sequence). Losses at the gene ends were 4 bases for V and 7 bases for J; bases not matched to a gene: 10. This CDR3 is CASSKSIGQGNSPLHF. The CDR3 DNA reads as TGTGCCAGCAGCAAGTCAATTGGACAGGGAAATTCACCCCTCCACTTT.

Remarks on this clone: Germline is not matched at one junction end, which may reflect a read error. V gene TRBV5-4 combines with J gene TRBJ2-1, with 9 bases lining up with TRBD2. This CDR3 is 15 amino acids long. Per germline, CDR1 SGHNT and CDR2 YYREEE (reference sequence). For the CDR3, the DNA is TGTGCCAGCAGCTTAGCGGGGGGCTCCTACAATGGGCAGTTCTTC. Protein: CASSLAGGSYNGQFF.

The chain employs TRBV19 and TRBJ2-4; 9 bases map to TRBD1. Germline lookup yields CDR1 LNHDA and CDR2 SQIVND (reference sequence). With 8 bases clipped from V and 6 bases from J, the junction kept 5 bases outside the gene matches. This CDR3 has 13 amino acids. As DNA, the CDR3 is TGTGCCAGTGGCAGACAGGGGGGAAACATTCAGTACTTC. Amino acids: CASGRQGGNIQYF.

This chain joins TRBV7-5 and TRBJ2-5; the D segment call TRBD1 is taken from the table without a DNA check. TRBV7-5 is designated a pseudogene. The CDR3 covers 14 residues. This CDR3 reads CVRNVGQGEETQYF. The CDR3 DNA sequence: TGTGTCAGAAACGTCGGACAGGGGGAAGAGACCCAGTACTTC.

This chain links TRBV2 with TRBJ1-5; possible D gene TRBD1, 6 bases. Germline V CDR1 and CDR2: SNHLY, FYNNEI. V shed 5 bases and J shed 0 bases, with 11 bases lying between them. The CDR3 is 15 amino acids. CDR3 region: CASSIQGYSNQPQHF. DNA for the CDR3: TGTGCCAGCAGTATTCAGGGGTATAGCAATCAGCCCCAGCATTTT.

This clone was found once. The chain recombines TRBV7-6 with TRBJ2-1; D might be TRBD2 (6 bases). V was pared by 5 bases and J by 4 bases, with 18 bases between. Germline CDR1 reads SGHVS; CDR2 reads FNYEAQ. CDR3 length equals 16 residues. The CDR3 sequence: CASSGFAGGGYNEQFF. The CDR3, as DNA: TGTGCCAGCAGCGGCTTCGCCGGGGGAGGATACAATGAGCAGTTCTTC. The full variable domain, with the rest looked up from reference TRBV7-6 and TRBJ2-1, is GAGVSQSPRYKVTKRGQDVALRCDPISGHVSLYWYRQALGQGPEFLTYFNYEAQQDKSGLPNDRFSAERPEGSISTLTIQRTEQRDSAMYRCASSGFAGGGYNEQFFGPGTRLTVL.

The chain uses TRBV5-1 and TRBJ2-1; D not certain. Germline lookup yields CDR1 SGHRS and CDR2 YFSETQ. Between the trimmed V and J ends, which lost 2 bases and 7 bases, there was a span of 10 bases. The CDR3 length is 13 residues. CDR3 coding DNA: TGCGCCAGCAGCTTCCTTACGGGTAATGAGCAGTTCTTC. Translation: CASSFLTGNEQFF.

A few counts support this clone. The rearrangement links TRBV6-5 to TRBJ2-5, with a possible D match to TRBD2 (5 bases). The V end lost 2 bases, the J end lost 4 bases, and 14 bases lay between the germline ends. Germline CDR1 and CDR2: MNHEY and SVGAGI. This CDR3 comprises 15 residues. For the CDR3, the DNA is TGTGCCAGCAGTTACCGACGGGGTCCACCAGAGACCCAGTACTTC. Protein product: CASSYRRGPPETQYF.

V gene TRBV7-6 combines with J gene TRBJ2-3; 8 bases align to TRBD2. CDR3 size: 17 residues. The V gene end was trimmed by 8 bases and the J gene end by 5 bases; junction bases not matched to a gene: 18. CDR1 and CDR2 (germline): SGHVS, FNYEAQ. The CDR3 nucleotides are TGTGCCAGCGTTCAACTTGGAGGGAGCGGGGGCGAAGATACGCAGTATTTT. It is translated as CASVQLGGSGGEDTQYF.

This clone came up a few times. The genes are TRBV18 and TRBJ1-5; the match to TRBD1 covers 9 bases. Germline CDR1 reads KGHSH; CDR2 reads LQKENI. With 0 bases clipped from V and 5 bases from J, the junction kept 2 bases outside the gene matches. This CDR3 has 15 amino acids. CDR3: CASSPPGQGYQPQHF. The CDR3 bases are TGTGCCAGCTCACCACCGGGACAGGGCTATCAGCCCCAGCATTTT.

The rearrangement uses TRBV7-9 and TRBJ2-7, with 7 nucleotides matching TRBD2. With V trimmed by 4 bases and J by 2 bases, 8 bases remained unmatched. CDR1 SEHNR and CDR2 FQNEAQ come from the germline V gene (reference sequence). The CDR3 runs 15 residues. The CDR3 DNA reads TGTGCCAGCAGCTACAGCGGGGACTCAGCCTACGAGCAGTACTTC. Translating it yields CASSYSGDSAYEQYF.

The chain combines TRBV29-1 with TRBJ2-5, with 8 bases fitting TRBD1. The V gene's germline CDR1 is SQVTM and CDR2 ANQGSEA. V was clipped by 6 bases and J by 3 bases; unmatched bases: 6. CDR3 length: 13 residues. The CDR3 DNA follows: TGCAGCGTCCGGGACAGGTCGAAAGAGACCCAGTACTTC. It encodes CSVRDRSKETQYF.

The J gene is TRBJ2-7, the V gene TRBV29-1, with 13 bases lining up with TRBD2. CDR1 is SQVTM and CDR2 is ANQGSEA in the germline V gene. The CDR3 spans 14 residues. The V and J ends lost 4 bases and 5 bases, in that order; junction bases with no gene match: 5. As DNA, the CDR3 is TGCAGCGTTGCGGGACTAGCGGGGTTTGACGAGCAGTACTTC. This translates into CSVAGLAGFDEQYF.

This clone was seen a single time. The J gene is TRBJ1-5, the V gene TRBV18; 9 nucleotides line up with TRBD1. V shed 2 bases, J shed 7 bases, and the junction held 3 bases outside the gene matches. The CDR3 length is 14 residues. Per the germline V gene, CDR1 is KGHSH and CDR2 is LQKENI. The CDR3 protein is CASSPGTGPQPQHF. In nucleotides, the CDR3 is TGTGCCAGCTCACCAGGGACAGGGCCGCAGCCCCAGCATTTT.

The V and J genes are TRBV6-1 and TRBJ1-1; tentative D call: TRBD1 (6 bases). The germline gives CDR1 MNHNS, CDR2 SASEGT. V was trimmed by 8 bases and J by 4 bases, leaving 20 bases between them. This CDR3 is built from 15 residues. The CDR3 spells CASDPTGLGGTEAFF. In DNA form, the CDR3 reads TGTGCCAGCGATCCCACAGGGCTCGGTGGCACTGAAGCTTTCTTT.

The chain links TRBV30 to TRBJ2-3; 9 positions match TRBD2. The J segment lost 2 bases and the V segment lost 2 bases, leaving 5 bases of the junction unmatched. This CDR3 is built from 15 residues. Germline CDR1 and CDR2: GTSNPN and SVGIG (reference sequence). This CDR3 reads CAWSTASGNTDTQYF. The CDR3 DNA sequence: TGTGCCTGGAGTACGGCTAGCGGGAACACAGATACGCAGTATTTT.

In DNA, the CDR3 is TGTGCCAGCAGCGTGGGTTTGAAGAGCGGGGGGGCCTATATCCCCGGGGAGCTGTTTTTT. It is translated as CASSVGLKSGGAYIPGELFF. The chain combines TRBV9 with TRBJ2-2; 10 nucleotides match TRBD2. V dropped 2 bases and J dropped 6; count of bases not matched to a gene: 19. This CDR3 is 20 amino acids long. CDR1 is SGDLS and CDR2 is YYNGEE in the germline V gene.

This clone appeared a single time. This chain joins TRBV18 and TRBJ1-2, with 7 bases matching TRBD1. CDR3 size: 15 residues. V gave up 6 bases and J gave up 3 bases; unmatched junction bases: 10. Germline loops: CDR1 KGHSH, CDR2 LQKENI. The CDR3 sequence: CASSLRQGRDYGYTF. CDR3 sequence (DNA): TGTGCCAGCTCGTTAAGACAGGGCAGGGACTATGGCTACACCTTC.

The rearrangement uses TRBV6-6 and TRBJ1-1; D perhaps matches TRBD1 (5 bases). The CDR3 extends over 14 amino acids. From germline, CDR1 is MNHNY and CDR2 SVGAGI (reference sequence). Trimming took 4 bases from V and 7 from J, leaving 16 bases between them. CDR3 protein: CASSFDGGSIEAFF. The CDR3 DNA is TGTGCCAGCAGTTTCGACGGGGGGTCGATTGAAGCTTTCTTT.

The rearrangement uses TRBV30 and TRBJ1-2; 7 bases agree with TRBD1. The CDR3 loop spans 13 amino acids. Germline CDR1 reads GTSNPN; CDR2 reads SVGIG (reference sequence). Germline trimming cut 0 bases from V and 7 bases from J; bases unmatched to any gene: 5. The CDR3 loop is CAWSVTGSGGYTF. The CDR3 nucleotides are TGTGCCTGGAGTGTGACAGGGTCTGGTGGCTACACCTTC.

The count of this clone is one. This sequence joins TRBV19 and TRBJ1-5; 9 bases are a match to TRBD1. Trimming at V came to 8 bases and at J to 0 bases, leaving 5 bases not matched to a gene. CDR1 is LNHDA and CDR2 is SQIVND in the germline V gene (reference sequence). The CDR3 has 15 residues. Here the CDR3 reads CASSGTGNSNQPQHF. In nucleotides, the CDR3 is TGTGCCAGTTCAGGGACAGGGAATAGCAATCAGCCCCAGCATTTT.

V and J are TRBV7-9 and TRBJ1-2; TRBD1 matches at 7 bases. Germline V lookup: CDR1 SEHNR, CDR2 FQNEAQ (reference sequence). J was trimmed by 4 bases and V by 5 bases; bases with no gene match: 7. The CDR3 extends over 14 amino acids. The CDR3 DNA follows: TGTGCCAGCAGCCCGGGACAGCTTGGCTATGGCTACACCTTC. Amino acid sequence: CASSPGQLGYGYTF.

The chain joins TRBV5-1 to TRBJ1-1; D possibly corresponds to TRBD1 (6 bases). The CDR3 is made up of 16 amino acids. V was clipped by 4 bases and J by 0 bases, with 16 bases between them. The germline V gene has CDR1 SGHRS and CDR2 YFSETQ. The DNA of the CDR3 is TGCGCCAGCAGCGAAGCACTGGGACAATTGAACACTGAAGCTTTCTTT. Encoded protein: CASSEALGQLNTEAFF.